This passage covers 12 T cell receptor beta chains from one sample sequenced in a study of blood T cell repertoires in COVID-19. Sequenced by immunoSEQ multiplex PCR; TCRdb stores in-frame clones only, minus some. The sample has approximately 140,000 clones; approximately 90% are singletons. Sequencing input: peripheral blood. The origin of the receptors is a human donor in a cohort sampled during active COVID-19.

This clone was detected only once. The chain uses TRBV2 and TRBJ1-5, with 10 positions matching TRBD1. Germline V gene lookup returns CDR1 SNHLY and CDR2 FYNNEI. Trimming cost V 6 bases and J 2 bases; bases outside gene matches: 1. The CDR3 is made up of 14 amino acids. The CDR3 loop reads CASSGTGGNQPQHF. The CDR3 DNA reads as TGTGCCAGCAGCGGGACAGGGGGCAATCAGCCCCAGCATTTT.

In DNA form, the CDR3 reads TGCAGTGCTAGTAGGGCAGGGGACGCAGATACGCAGTATTTT. Its translation is CSASRAGDADTQYF. The chain couples TRBV20-1 to TRBJ2-3, with a tentative D call TRBD1 (6 bases). From germline, CDR1 is DFQATT and CDR2 SNEGSKA (reference sequence). Trimming took 3 bases from V and 4 from J, leaving 14 bases between them. This CDR3 is built from 14 residues.

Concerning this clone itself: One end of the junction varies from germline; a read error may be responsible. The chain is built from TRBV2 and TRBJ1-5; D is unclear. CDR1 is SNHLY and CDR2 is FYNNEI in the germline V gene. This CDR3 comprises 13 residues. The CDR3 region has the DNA TGTGCCAGCCGTGAAGGGCTCAATCAGCCCCAGCATTTT. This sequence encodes CASREGLNQPQHF.

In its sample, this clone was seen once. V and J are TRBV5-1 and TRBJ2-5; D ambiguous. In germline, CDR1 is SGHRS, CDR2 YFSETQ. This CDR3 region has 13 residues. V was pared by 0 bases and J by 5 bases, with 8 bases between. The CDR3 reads CASSLGAEETQYF. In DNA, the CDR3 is TGCGCCAGCAGCTTGGGGGCAGAGGAGACCCAGTACTTC.

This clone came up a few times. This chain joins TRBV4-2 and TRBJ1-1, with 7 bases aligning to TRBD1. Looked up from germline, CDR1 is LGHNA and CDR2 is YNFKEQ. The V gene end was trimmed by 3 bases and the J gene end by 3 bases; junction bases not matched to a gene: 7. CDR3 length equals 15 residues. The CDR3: CASSQAGGRYTEAFF. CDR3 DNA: TGTGCCAGCAGCCAGGCAGGGGGAAGATACACTGAAGCTTTCTTT.

CDR3 nucleotides: TGTGCCAGCAGCCCGGGACAAGTTGGCGGATACGAGCAGTACTTC. Translating it yields CASSPGQVGGYEQYF. V and J are TRBV9 and TRBJ2-7; tentative D call: TRBD1 (6 bases). V was shortened by 4 bases and J by 4 bases, with 18 bases between the two germline ends. Germline lookup yields CDR1 SGDLS and CDR2 YYNGEE. The CDR3 totals 15 residues. Supplemented by reference TRBV9 and TRBJ2-7, the full variable domain reads DSGVTQTPKHLITATGQRVTLRCSPRSGDLSVYWYQQSLDQGLQFLIQYYNGEERAKGNILERFSAQQFPDLHSELNLSSLELGDSALYFCASSPGQVGGYEQYFGPGTRLTVT.

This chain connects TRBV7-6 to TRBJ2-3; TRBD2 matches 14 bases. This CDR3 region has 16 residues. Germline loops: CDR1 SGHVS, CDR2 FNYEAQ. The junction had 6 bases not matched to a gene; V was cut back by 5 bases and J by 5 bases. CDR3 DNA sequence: TGTGCCAGCAGCCCGACTAGCGGGGGGGCTCGAGATACGCAGTATTTT. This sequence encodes CASSPTSGGARDTQYF.

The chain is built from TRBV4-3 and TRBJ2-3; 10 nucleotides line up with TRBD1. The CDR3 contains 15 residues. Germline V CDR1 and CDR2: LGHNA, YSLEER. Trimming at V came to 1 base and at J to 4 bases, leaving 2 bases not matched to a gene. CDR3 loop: CASSQGDRGPDTQYF. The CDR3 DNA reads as TGCGCCAGCAGCCAAGGGGACAGGGGACCAGATACGCAGTATTTT.

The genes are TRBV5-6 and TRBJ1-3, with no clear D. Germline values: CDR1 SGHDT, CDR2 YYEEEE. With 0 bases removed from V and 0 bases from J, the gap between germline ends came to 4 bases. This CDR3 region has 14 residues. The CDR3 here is CASSLARSGNTIYF. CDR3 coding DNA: TGTGCCAGCAGCTTGGCCCGCTCTGGAAACACCATATATTTT.

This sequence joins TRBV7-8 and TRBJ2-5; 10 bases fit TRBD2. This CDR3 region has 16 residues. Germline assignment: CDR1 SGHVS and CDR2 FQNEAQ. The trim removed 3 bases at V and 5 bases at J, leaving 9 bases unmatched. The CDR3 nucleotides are TGTGCCAGCAGCTTTTTGATAGCGGGGGGCGGGGAGACCCAGTACTTC. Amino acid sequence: CASSFLIAGGGETQYF.

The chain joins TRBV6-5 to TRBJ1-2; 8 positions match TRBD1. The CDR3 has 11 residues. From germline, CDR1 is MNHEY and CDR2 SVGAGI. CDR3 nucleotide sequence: TGTGGGACAGGGCAGGTCTATGGCTACACCTTC. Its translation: CGTGQVYGYTF.

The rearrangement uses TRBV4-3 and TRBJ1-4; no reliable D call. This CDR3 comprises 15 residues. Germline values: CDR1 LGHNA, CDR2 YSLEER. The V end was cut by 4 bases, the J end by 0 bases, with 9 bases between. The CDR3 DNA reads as TGCGCCAGCAGCCGTGAGGGTGCAACTAATGAAAAACTGTTTTTT. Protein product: CASSREGATNEKLFF.